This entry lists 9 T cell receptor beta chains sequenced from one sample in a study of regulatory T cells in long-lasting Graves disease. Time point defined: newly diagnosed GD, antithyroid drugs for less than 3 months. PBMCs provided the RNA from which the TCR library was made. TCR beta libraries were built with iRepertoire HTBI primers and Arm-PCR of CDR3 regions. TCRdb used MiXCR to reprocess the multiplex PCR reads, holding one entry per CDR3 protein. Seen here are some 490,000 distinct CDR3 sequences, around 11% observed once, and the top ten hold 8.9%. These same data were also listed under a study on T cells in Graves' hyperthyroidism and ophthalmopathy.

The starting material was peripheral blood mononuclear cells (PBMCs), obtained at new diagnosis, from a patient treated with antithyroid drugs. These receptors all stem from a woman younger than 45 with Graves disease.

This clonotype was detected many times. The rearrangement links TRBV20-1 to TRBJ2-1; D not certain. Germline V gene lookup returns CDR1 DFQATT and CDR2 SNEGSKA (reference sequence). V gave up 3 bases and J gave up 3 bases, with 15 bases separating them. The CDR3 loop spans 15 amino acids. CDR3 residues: CSARSERANYNEQFF. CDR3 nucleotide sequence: TGCAGTGCTAGGAGTGAACGGGCCAACTACAATGAGCAGTTCTTC.

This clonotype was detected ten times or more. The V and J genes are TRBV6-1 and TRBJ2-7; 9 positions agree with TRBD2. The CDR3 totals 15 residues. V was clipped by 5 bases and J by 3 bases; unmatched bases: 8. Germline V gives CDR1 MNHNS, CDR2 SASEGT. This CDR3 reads CASSPFSGSIYEQYF. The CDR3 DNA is TGTGCCAGCAGTCCATTTAGCGGGAGCATCTACGAGCAGTACTTC.

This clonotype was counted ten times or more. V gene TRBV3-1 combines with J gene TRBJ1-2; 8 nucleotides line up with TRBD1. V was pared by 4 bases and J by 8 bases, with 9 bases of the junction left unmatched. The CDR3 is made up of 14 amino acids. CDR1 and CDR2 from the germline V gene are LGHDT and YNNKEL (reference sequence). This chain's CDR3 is CASSPRTGKDGYTF. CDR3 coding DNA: TGTGCCAGCAGCCCGCGGACAGGGAAAGACGGCTACACCTTC.

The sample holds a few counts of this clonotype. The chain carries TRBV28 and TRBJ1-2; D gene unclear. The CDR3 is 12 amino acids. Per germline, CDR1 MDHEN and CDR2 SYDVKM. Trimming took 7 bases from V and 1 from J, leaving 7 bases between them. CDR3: CASTTHNYGYTF. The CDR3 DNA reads TGTGCCAGCACCACACATAACTATGGCTACACCTTC.

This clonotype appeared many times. The CDR3 loop reads CASSLGIYEQYF. CDR3 in DNA: TGTGCCAGCAGTTTAGGGATCTACGAGCAGTACTTC. J is TRBJ2-7 and V is TRBV12-3 or TRBV12-4; D is undetermined. V shed 1 base and J shed 3 bases, with 4 bases lying between them. This CDR3 has 12 amino acids.

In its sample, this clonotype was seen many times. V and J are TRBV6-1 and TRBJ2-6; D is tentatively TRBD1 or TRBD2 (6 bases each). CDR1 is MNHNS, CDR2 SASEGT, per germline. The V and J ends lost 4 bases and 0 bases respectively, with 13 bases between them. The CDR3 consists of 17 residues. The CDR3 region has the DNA TGTGCCAGCAGTGTGCGGGACACGACCTCTGGGGCCAACGTCCTGACTTTC. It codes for CASSVRDTTSGANVLTF.

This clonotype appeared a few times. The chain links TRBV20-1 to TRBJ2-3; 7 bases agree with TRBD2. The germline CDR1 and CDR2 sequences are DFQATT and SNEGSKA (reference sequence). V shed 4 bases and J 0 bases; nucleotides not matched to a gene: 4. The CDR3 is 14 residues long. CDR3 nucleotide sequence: TGCAGTGCTACCGATAGCGGGAGCACAGATACGCAGTATTTT. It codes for CSATDSGSTDTQYF.

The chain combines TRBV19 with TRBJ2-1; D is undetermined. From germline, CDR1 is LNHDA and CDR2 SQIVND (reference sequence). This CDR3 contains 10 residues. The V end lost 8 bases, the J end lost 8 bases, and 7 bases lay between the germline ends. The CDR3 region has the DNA TGTGCCAGTGGCTGGGATGAGCAGTTCTTC. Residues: CASGWDEQFF.

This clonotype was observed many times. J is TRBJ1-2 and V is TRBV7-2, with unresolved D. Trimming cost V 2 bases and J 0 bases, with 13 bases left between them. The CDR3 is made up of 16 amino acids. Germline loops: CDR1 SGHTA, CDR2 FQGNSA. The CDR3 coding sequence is TGTGCCAGCAGCTTAAATTTCTTTCCTCCTAACTATGGCTACACCTTC. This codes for CASSLNFFPPNYGYTF.